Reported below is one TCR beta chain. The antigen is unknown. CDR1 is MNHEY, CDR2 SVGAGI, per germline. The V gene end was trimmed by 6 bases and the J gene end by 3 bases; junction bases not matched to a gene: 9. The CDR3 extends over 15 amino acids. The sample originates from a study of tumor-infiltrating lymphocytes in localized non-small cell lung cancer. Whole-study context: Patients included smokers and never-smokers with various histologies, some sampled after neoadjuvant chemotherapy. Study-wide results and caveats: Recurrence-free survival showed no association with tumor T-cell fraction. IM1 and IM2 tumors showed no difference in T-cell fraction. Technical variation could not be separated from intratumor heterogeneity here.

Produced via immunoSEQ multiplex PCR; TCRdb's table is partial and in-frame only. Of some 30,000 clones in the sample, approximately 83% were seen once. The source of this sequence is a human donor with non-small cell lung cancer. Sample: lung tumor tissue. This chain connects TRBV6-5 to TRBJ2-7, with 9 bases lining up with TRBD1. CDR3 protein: CASRTSGTGIYEQYF. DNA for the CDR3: TGTGCCAGCAGGACTTCCGGGACAGGGATCTACGAGCAGTACTTC.